This TCR beta chain appears in the sequencing data of a study of T-cell memory formation after mild COVID-19. Study outcomes and limitations: CD8+ contracting clones occupied EMRA, while CD4+ ones occupied mainly CM and EM.

Concerning this clonotype: Antigen unknown.

UMIs and sample barcodes were carried by the TCR alpha and TCR beta cDNA libraries that 5'RACE produced using constant-segment primers. TCRdb re-derived calls from the 5' RACE reads in MiXCR, one entry per CDR3 protein. The sample lists around 300,000 distinct CDR3 sequences, more than 15% occurring once. The CDR3 is 14 residues long. Trimming removed 4 bases at V and 2 bases at J, with 9 bases between. Germline V gene sequence: CDR1 LGHNA, CDR2 YNFKEQ. The sample taken for sequencing was PBMCs or a T cell subset sorted from them (not recorded which). The clonotype was recovered from a man aged 18 to 30 who had mild COVID-19 (a few samples of this study predate the infection). Cell type and time point are not known. The chain uses TRBV4-2 and TRBJ1-3; D might be TRBD1 (5 bases). The CDR3 sequence: CASSPGRAGNTIYF. The CDR3 nucleotides are TGTGCCAGCAGCCCAGGGAGGGCTGGAAACACCATATATTTT.